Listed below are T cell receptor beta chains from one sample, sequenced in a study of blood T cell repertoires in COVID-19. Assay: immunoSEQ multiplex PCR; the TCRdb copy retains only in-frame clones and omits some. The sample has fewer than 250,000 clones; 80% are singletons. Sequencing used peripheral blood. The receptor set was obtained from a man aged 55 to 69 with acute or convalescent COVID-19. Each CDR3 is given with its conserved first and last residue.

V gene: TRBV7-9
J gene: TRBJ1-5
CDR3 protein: CASSFAGLNQPQHF

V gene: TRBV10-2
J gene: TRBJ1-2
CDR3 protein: CAIRTDNYGYTF

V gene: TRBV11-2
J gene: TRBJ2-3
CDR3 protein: CASSLVAPTDTQYF

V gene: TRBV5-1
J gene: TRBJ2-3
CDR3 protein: CASSLSQQGNSDTQYF

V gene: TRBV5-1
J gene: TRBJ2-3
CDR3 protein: CASSLAAGPDTQYF

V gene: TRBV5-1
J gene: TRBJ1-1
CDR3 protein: CASSLVSPNTEAFF

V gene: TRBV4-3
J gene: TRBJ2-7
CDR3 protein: CASSRKIGTGPYEQYF

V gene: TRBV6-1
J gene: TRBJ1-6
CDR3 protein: CASSETGANSPLHF

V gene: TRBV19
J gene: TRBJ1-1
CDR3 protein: CASSPHRANNVLTEAFF

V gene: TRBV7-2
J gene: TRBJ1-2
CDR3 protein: CASSPRTGDLYGYTF

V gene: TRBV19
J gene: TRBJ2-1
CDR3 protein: CASSIGTSGANEQFF

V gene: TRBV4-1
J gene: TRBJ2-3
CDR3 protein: CASSNTLGDRADTQYF

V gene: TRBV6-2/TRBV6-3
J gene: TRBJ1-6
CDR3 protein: CASSSGWRESNSPLHF

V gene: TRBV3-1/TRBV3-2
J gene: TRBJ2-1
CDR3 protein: CASSQGTSSGQFF

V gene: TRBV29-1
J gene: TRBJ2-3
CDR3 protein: CSVEETGTRTSEGEDTQYF

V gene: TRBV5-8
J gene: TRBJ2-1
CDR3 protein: CASSLSPYHNEQFF

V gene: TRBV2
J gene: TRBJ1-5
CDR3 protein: CASSGQGVGQPQHF

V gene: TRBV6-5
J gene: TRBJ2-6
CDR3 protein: CASRDRRRGANVLTF

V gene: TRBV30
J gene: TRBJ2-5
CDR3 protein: CAWNSGVYQETQYF

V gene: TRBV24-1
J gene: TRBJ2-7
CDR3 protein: CATSDQGQAYEQYF

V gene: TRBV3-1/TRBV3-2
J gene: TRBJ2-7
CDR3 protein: CASSQDLRPRGYEQYF

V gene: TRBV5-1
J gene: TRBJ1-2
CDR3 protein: CASSLGDGVVYGYTF

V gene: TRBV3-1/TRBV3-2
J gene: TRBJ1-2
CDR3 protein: CASSSQPIEAYGYTF

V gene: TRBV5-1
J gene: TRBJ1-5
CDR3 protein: CASSLEAGTGYQPQHF

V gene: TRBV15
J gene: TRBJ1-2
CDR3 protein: CATSRDQAYYGYTF

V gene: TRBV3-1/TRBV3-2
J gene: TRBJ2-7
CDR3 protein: CASSQDYRVYEQYF

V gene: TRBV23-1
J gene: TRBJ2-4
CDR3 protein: CARRFRGWAKNIQYF

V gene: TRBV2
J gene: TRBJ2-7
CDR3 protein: CASSERGLAAYEQYF

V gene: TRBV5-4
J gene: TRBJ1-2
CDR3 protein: CASSLVWGHRYGYTF

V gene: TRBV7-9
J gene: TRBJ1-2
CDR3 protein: CASSSDRGEANYGYTF

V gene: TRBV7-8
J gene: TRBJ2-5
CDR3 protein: CASSAGSRQQTQYF

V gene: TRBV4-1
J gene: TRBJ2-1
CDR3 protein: CASSQETSYSEQFF

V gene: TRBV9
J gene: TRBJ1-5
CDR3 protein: CASSRSWSGDQPQHF

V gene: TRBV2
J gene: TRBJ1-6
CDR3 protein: CASSATGRTYNSPLHF

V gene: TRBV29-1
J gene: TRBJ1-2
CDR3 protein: CSATGQGAHGYTF

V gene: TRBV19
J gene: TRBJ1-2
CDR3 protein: CASSISQGGSYGYTF

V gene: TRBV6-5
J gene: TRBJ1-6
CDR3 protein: CGFGTGGNSPLHF